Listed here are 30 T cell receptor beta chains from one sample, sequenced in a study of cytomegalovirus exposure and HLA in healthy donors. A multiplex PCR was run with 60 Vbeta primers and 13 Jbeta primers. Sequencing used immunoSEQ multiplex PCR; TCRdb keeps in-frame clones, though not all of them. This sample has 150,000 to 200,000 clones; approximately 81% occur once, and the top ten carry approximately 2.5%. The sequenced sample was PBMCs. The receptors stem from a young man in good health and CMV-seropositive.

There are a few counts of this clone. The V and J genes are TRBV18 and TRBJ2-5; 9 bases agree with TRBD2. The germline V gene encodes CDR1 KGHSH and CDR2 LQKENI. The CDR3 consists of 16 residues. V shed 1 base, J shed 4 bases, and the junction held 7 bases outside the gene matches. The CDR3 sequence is CASSPRASGVLETQYF. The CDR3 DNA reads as TGTGCCAGCTCACCACGGGCTAGCGGGGTCTTAGAGACCCAGTACTTC. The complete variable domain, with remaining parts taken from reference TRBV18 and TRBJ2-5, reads NAGVMQNPRHLVRRRGQEARLRCSPMKGHSHVYWYRQLPEEGLKFMVYLQKENIIDESGMPKERFSAEFPKEGPSILRIQQVVRGDSAAYFCASSPRASGVLETQYFGPGTRLLVL.

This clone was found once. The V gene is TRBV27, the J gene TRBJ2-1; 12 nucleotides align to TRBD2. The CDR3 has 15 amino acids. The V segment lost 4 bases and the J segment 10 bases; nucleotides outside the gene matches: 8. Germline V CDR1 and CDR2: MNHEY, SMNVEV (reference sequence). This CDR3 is CASSSPSGLAGEQFF. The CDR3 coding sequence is TGTGCCAGCAGTTCTCCTTCGGGACTAGCGGGCGAGCAGTTCTTC.

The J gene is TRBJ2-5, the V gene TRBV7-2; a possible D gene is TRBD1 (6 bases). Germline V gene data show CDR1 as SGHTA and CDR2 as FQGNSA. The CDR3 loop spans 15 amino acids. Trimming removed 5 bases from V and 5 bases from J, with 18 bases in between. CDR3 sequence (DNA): TGTGCCAGCAGCCCCGGGGCAGGGGTGTGGGAGACCCAGTACTTC. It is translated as CASSPGAGVWETQYF.

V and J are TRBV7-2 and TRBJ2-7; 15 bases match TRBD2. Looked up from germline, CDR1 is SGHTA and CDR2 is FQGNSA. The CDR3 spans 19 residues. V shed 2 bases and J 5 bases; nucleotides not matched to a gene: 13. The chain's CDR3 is CASSLFNTGTSGRIDEQYF. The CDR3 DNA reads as TGTGCCAGCAGCTTATTTAATACCGGGACTAGCGGGAGGATCGACGAGCAGTACTTC.

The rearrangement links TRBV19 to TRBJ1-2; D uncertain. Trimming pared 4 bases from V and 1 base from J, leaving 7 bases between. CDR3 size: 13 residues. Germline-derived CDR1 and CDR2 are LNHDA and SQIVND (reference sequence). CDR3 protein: CASSTRGNYGYTF. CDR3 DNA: TGTGCCAGTAGTACCCGCGGTAACTATGGCTACACCTTC.

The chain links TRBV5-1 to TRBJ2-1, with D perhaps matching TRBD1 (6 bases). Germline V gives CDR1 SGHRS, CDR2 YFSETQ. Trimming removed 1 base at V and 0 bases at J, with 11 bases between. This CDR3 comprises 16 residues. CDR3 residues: CASSLFIGGSYNEQFF. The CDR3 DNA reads TGCGCCAGCAGCTTGTTTATAGGGGGCTCCTACAATGAGCAGTTCTTC.

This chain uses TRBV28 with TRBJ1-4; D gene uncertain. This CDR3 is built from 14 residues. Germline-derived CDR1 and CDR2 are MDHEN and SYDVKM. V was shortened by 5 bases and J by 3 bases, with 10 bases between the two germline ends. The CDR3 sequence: CASSEVPANEKLFF. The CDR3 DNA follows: TGTGCCAGCAGTGAGGTCCCCGCTAATGAAAAACTGTTTTTT.

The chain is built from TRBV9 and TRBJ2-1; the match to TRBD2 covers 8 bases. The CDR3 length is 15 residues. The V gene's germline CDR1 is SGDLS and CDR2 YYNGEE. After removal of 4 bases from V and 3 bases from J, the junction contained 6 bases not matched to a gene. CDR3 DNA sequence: TGTGCCAGCAGCAAAAGCGGGACTAGCTACAATGAGCAGTTCTTC. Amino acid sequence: CASSKSGTSYNEQFF.

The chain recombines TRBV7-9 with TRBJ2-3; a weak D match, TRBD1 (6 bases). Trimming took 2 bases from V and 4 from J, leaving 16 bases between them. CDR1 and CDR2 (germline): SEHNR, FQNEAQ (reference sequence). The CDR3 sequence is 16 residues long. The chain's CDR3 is CASSLSQGIRADTQYF. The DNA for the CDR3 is TGTGCCAGCAGCTTAAGCCAGGGGATTCGGGCAGATACGCAGTATTTT.

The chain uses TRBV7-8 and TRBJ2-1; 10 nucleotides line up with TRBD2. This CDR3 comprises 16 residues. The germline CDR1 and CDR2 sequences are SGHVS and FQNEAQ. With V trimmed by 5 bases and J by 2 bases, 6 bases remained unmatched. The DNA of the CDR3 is TGTGCCAGCAGCCCGCGGACTAGCGGAACCTACAATGAGCAGTTCTTC. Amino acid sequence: CASSPRTSGTYNEQFF.

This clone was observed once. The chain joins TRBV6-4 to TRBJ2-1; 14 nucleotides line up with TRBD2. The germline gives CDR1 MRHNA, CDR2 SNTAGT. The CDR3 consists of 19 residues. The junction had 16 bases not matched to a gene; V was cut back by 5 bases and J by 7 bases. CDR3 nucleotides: TGTGCCAGCAGTAAACAAGGGACTAGCGGGAGCGGGGAGCGAAATGAGCAGTTCTTC. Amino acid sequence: CASSKQGTSGSGERNEQFF.

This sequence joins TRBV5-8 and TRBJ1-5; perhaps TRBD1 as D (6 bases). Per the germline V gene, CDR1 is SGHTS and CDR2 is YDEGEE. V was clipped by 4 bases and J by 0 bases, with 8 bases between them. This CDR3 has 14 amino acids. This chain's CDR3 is CASSPRGSNQPQHF. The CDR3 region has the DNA TGTGCCAGCAGCCCCAGGGGTAGCAATCAGCCCCAGCATTTT.

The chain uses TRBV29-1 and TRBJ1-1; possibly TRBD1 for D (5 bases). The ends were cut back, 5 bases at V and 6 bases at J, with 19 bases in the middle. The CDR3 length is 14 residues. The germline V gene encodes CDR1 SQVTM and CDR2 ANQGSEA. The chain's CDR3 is CSVQGSGMMAEAFF. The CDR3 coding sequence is TGCAGCGTTCAAGGTTCAGGGATGATGGCTGAAGCTTTCTTT.

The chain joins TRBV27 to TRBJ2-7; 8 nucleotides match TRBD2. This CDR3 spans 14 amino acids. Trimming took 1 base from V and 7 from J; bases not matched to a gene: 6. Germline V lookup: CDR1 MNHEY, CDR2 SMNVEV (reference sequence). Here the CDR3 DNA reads TGTGCCAGCAGTTTATACCGGGAGGGTCGGGAGCAGTACTTC. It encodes CASSLYREGREQYF.

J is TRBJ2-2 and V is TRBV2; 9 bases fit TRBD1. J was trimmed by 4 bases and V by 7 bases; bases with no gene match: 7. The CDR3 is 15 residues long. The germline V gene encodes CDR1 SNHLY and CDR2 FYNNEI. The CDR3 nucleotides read TGTGCCAGCAAACCCGGACAGGGGAGCACCGGGGAGCTGTTTTTT. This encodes CASKPGQGSTGELFF.

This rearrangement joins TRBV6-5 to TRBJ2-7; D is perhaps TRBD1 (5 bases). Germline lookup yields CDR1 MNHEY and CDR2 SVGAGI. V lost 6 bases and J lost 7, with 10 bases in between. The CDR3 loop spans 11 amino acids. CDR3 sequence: CASRAGFEQYF. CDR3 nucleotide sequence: TGTGCCAGCAGGGCAGGGTTTGAGCAGTACTTC.

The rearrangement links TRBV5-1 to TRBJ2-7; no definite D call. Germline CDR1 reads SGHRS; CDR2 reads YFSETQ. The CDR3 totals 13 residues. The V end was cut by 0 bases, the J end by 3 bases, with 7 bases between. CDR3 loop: CASSLEPDYEQYF. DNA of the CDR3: TGCGCCAGCAGCTTGGAACCAGACTACGAGCAGTACTTC.

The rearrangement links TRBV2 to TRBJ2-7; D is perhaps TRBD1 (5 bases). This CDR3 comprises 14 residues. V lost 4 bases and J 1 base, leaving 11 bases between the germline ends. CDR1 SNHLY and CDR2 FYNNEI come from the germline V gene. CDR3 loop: CASSGQGRSYEQYV. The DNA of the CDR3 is TGTGCCAGCAGTGGCCAGGGAAGATCCTACGAGCAGTACGTC.

The chain's CDR3 is CASSPWAGTGDIQYF. DNA of the CDR3: TGTGCCAGCAGCCCATGGGCAGGGACGGGGGACATTCAGTACTTC. The chain carries TRBV11-2 and TRBJ2-4; the D gene is possibly TRBD2 (6 bases). The CDR3 is 15 amino acids. V dropped 5 bases and J dropped 8 bases, with 19 bases sitting between them. Germline V lookup: CDR1 SGHAT, CDR2 FQNNGV.

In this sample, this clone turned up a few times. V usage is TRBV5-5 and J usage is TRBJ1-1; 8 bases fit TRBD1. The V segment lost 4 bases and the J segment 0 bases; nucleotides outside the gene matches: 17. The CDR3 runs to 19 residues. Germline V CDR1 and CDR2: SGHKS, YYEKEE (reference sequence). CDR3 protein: CASSRPGTGPTSMNTEAFF. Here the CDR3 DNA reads TGTGCCAGCAGCCGTCCCGGGACAGGACCGACCTCTATGAACACTGAAGCTTTCTTT.

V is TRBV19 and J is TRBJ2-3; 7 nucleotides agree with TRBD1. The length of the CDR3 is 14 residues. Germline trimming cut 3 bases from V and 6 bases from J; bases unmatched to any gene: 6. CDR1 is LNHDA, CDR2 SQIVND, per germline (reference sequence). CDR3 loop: CASSIDRASDTQYF. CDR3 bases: TGTGCCAGTAGTATTGACAGGGCTAGCGATACGCAGTATTTT.

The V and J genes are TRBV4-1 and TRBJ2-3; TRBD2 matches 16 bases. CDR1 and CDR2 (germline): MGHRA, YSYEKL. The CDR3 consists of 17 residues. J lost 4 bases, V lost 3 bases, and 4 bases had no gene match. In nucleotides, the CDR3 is TGCGCCAGCAGCCACCGCGGGACTAGCGGGGGGGCAGATACGCAGTATTTT. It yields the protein CASSHRGTSGGADTQYF.

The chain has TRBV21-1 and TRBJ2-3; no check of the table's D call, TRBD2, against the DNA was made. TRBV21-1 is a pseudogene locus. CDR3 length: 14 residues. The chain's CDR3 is CASSKAEVTDTQYF. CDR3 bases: TGTGCCAGCAGCAAAGCGGAGGTAACAGATACGCAGTATTTT.

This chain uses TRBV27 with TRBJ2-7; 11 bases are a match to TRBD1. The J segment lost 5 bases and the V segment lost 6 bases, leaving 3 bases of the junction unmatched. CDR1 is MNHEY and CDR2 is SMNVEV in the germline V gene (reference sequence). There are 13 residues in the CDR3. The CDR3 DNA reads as TGTGCCAGCAGGCGGACAGGGGGCCACGAGCAGTACGTC. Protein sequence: CASRRTGGHEQYV.

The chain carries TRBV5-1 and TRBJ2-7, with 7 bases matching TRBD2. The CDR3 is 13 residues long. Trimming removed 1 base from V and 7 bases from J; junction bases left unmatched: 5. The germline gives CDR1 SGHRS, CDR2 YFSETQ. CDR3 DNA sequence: TGCGCCAGCAGCTTGAGGAGCGGGGAAGAGCAGTACGTC. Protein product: CASSLRSGEEQYV.

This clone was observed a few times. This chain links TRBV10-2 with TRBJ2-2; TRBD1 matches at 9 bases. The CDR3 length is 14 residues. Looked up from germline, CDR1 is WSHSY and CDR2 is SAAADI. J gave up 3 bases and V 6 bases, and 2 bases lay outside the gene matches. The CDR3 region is CASRGTGHTGELFF. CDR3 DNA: TGCGCCAGCAGGGGGACAGGGCACACCGGGGAGCTGTTTTTT.

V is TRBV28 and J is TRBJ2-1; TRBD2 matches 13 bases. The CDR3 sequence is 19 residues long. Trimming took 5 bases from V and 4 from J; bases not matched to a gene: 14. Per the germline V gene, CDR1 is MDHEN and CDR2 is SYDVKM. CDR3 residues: CASSRGFRLAGGPYNEQFF. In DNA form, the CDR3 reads TGTGCCAGCAGTCGGGGATTTAGACTAGCGGGAGGACCATACAATGAGCAGTTCTTC. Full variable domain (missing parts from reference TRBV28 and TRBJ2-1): DVKVTQSSRYLVKRTGEKVFLECVQDMDHENMFWYRQDPGLGLRLIYFSYDVKMKEKGDIPEGYSVSREKKERFSLILESASTNQTSMYLCASSRGFRLAGGPYNEQFFGPGTRLTVL.

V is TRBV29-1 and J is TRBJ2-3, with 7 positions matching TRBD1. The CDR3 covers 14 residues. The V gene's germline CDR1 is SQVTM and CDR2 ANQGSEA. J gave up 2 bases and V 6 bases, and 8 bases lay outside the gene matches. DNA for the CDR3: TGCAGCGTATCACAAGGGGGCGACACAGATACGCAGTATTTT. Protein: CSVSQGGDTDTQYF.

CDR3 in amino acids: CSANYSGDSTDTQYF. The CDR3, as DNA: TGCAGCGCTAACTATAGCGGGGATAGCACAGATACGCAGTATTTT. This sequence joins TRBV29-1 and TRBJ2-3, with 8 positions matching TRBD2. With V trimmed by 7 bases and J by 0 bases, 9 bases remained unmatched. The CDR3 covers 15 residues. The germline V gene encodes CDR1 SQVTM and CDR2 ANQGSEA.

The CDR3 region is CASSFQPTGSNEQFF. For the CDR3, the DNA is TGTGCCAGCAGCTTCCAGCCTACAGGGTCGAATGAGCAGTTCTTC. The chain couples TRBV5-4 to TRBJ2-1, with TRBD1 as a possible D gene (6 bases). The CDR3 loop spans 15 amino acids. CDR1 is SGHNT and CDR2 is YYREEE in the germline V gene (reference sequence). Trimming left V 2 bases short and J 7 bases short, with 16 bases between.